In its sample, the clone carrying this T cell receptor (beta chain) was seen a few times. This specimen comes from a study of blood T cell repertoires in COVID-19. In the original analysis: Quantification of nucleated cells was approximated via reference gene primer amplification. Data came from immunoSEQ multiplex PCR; TCRdb stores just in-frame clones and leaves some out. That table gives V, J and clone size, and the DNA gave D and trimming. The table has around 230,000 clones, about 81% seen once; the top ten hold roughly 8.7%. Germline lookup yields CDR1 SGHVS and CDR2 FQNEAQ. The V and J ends lost 5 bases and 2 bases respectively, with 10 bases between them. The CDR3 extends over 13 amino acids. Cohort allocation depended upon clinical history that participants reported. Recovered Cohort 3 donors showed two negative PCRs, clearance, or symptom resolution.

The sample consisted of PBMCs or T cells enriched from blood (not recorded which). The chain combines TRBV7-8 with TRBJ2-7, with a tentative D call TRBD1 (5 bases). The clonotype was recovered from a man aged 35-49 years who had recovered from COVID-19. CDR3 nucleotide sequence: TGTGCCAGCAGCCCGGACACCGCCTACGAGCAGTACTTC. Translated: CASSPDTAYEQYF.